This is a list of T cell receptor beta chains from one sample in a study of T cells in Graves' hyperthyroidism and ophthalmopathy. A single record per CDR3 protein comes from TCRdb applying MiXCR to the multiplex PCR reads. The table includes about 500,000 distinct CDR3 sequences, more than 15% detected once. Sequencing was carried out using blood. These receptors all stem from a woman between 25 and 40 years old with Graves' ophthalmopathy. Both conserved end residues are part of each CDR3. The order of the fields is J gene, clone size, D gene, V gene, CDR3 DNA, CDR3 protein. A D gene is named only where the DNA matches it firmly. Part of the rows lack a size; the others show once, few, many or a class for expanded clones.

>TRBJ1-4|many|-|TRBV2
TGTGCCAGCAGGAGCTACAGGGCAACTAATGAAAAACTGTTTTTT
CASRSYRATNEKLFF
>TRBJ1-2|-|-|TRBV7-2
TGTGCCAGCAGCTTAGATCTGGAAACCGGGACGGAATATGGCTACACCTTC
CASSLDLETGTEYGYTF
>TRBJ2-3|many|TRBD1|TRBV3-1
TGTGCCAGCTCCGAGACAGGGGTCCCAGATACGCAGTATTTT
CASSETGVPDTQYF
>TRBJ2-1|few|-|TRBV3-1
TGTGCCAGCAGCCAAGGACTAGCCTACAATGAGCAGTTCTTC
CASSQGLAYNEQFF
>TRBJ2-3|few|-|TRBV7-9
TGTGCCAGCAGAGTACATTTAGCAGATACGCAGTATTTT
CASRVHLADTQYF
>TRBJ2-1|many|-|TRBV7-3
TGTGCCAGCAGCTTAAGTAGCGCCTCCTACAATGAGCAGTTCTTC
CASSLSSASYNEQFF
>TRBJ1-1|many|-|TRBV9
TGTGCCAGCAGCGTAGCTTTTACGCCCCTGGGGACTGAAGCTTTCTTT
CASSVAFTPLGTEAFF
>TRBJ2-3|once|-|TRBV29-1
TGCAGCGTTGATGGCACACTAGCAGAAGACACAGATACGCAGTATTTT
CSVDGTLAEDTDTQYF
>TRBJ2-2|-|-|TRBV11-2
TGTGCCAGCAGCTTAGGAAGGCGGGGGAACACCGGGGAGCTGTTTTTT
CASSLGRRGNTGELFF
>TRBJ1-1|many|-|TRBV6-1
TGTGCCAGCAGTCCAAATGGGGGAGGGAGGGGAATGAACACTGAAGCTTTCTTT
CASSPNGGGRGMNTEAFF
>TRBJ1-2|-|-|TRBV6-1
TGTGCCGCGACAGAGAACAACTATGGCTACACCTTC
CAATENNYGYTF
>TRBJ2-5|many|TRBD2|TRBV20-1
TGCAGTGCTAGAGACAGCGGGAGGGGTAAAGAGACCCAGTACTTC
CSARDSGRGKETQYF
>TRBJ2-7|many|-|TRBV20-1
TGCAGTGCTAGTCAGGGGTCCTACGAGCAGTACTTC
CSASQGSYEQYF
>TRBJ1-1|-|-|TRBV30
TGTGCCTGGAGCGTTATTGGTGGAACTGAAGCTTTCTTT
CAWSVIGGTEAFF
>TRBJ1-5|many|-|TRBV2
TGTGCCAGCAATACAGGTACCAATCAGCCCCAGCATTTT
CASNTGTNQPQHF
>TRBJ2-1|-|-|TRBV5-6
TGTGCCAGCAGCTTGGGCAATTATGCGGGAACCTACAATGAGCAGTTCTTC
CASSLGNYAGTYNEQFF
>TRBJ2-5|-|TRBD2|TRBV2
TGTGCCAGCAGCCCGCGGACTAGCGGGAAAGAGACCCAGTACTTC
CASSPRTSGKETQYF
>TRBJ2-7|-|TRBD1|TRBV9
TGTGCCAGCAGCACGGGGCAGGGGGCATCCGAGCAGTACTTC
CASSTGQGASEQYF
>TRBJ2-5|few|-|TRBV6-1
TGTGCCAGCAGTCCTAGGCGGGACGGTTTAGGGGAGACCCAGTACTTC
CASSPRRDGLGETQYF
>TRBJ1-5|-|-|TRBV20-1
TGCAGTGCTGTACCCGGGACTCTTCAGCCCCAGCATTTT
CSAVPGTLQPQHF
>TRBJ2-7|many|TRBD1|TRBV20-1
TGCAGTGCTCAGACAGGGGGCGGTTACGAGCAGTACTTC
CSAQTGGGYEQYF
>TRBJ2-5|few|-|TRBV20-1
TGCAGTGCTAGTCATATTTACGAGACCCAGTACTTC
CSASHIYETQYF
>TRBJ2-2|-|TRBD2|TRBV5-6
TGTGCCAGCAGCTTGGAGTTGTGGGAGGGCCCTACCGGGGAGCTGTTTTTT
CASSLELWEGPTGELFF
>TRBJ1-6|few|-|TRBV9
TGTGCCAGCAGCGAGACGCCGGACTCTCGCTATAATTCACCCCTCCACTTT
CASSETPDSRYNSPLHF
>TRBJ2-7|-|TRBD2|TRBV5-5
TGTGCCAGCAGCTTGGTTTCTAGCGGGAACCACGAGCAGTACTTC
CASSLVSSGNHEQYF
>TRBJ2-7|many|TRBD1|TRBV4-3
TGCGCCAGCAGCCAAGCCTTCAGGGGGTACGAGCAGTACTTC
CASSQAFRGYEQYF
>TRBJ1-2|many|TRBD1|TRBV12-3/TRBV12-4
TGTGCCAGCGGGAGGACAGGGGGCGCGAACTATGGCTACACCTTC
CASGRTGGANYGYTF
>TRBJ2-5|few|-|TRBV7-2
TGTGCCAGCAGCTTAGGGAGCAGGTACCAAGAGACCCAGTACTTC
CASSLGSRYQETQYF
>TRBJ1-4|many|-|TRBV5-5
TGTGCCAGCAGCCCACAACTTGGACGAAATGAAAAACTGTTTTTT
CASSPQLGRNEKLFF
>TRBJ2-5|few|-|TRBV12-3/TRBV12-4
TGTGCCAGCAGCCCGGGTCATTCCCAAGAGACCCAGTACTTC
CASSPGHSQETQYF
>TRBJ2-1|many|-|TRBV6-2/TRBV6-3
TGTGCCAGCAGTTACGACAATGAGCAGTTCTTC
CASSYDNEQFF
>TRBJ2-1|few|-|TRBV19
TGTGCCAGTAGTATTCCCAGGGGGGCGGGAGCCCTCTACAATGAGCAGTTCTTC
CASSIPRGAGALYNEQFF
>TRBJ2-5|few|-|TRBV6-2/TRBV6-3
TGTGCCAGCAGTTTTCGGGAGCGGTGGGAGACCCAGTACTTC
CASSFRERWETQYF
>TRBJ2-7|many|TRBD2|TRBV28
TGTGCCAGCAGGCGCGGGAGGGCCTCTCACGAGCAGTACTTC
CASRRGRASHEQYF
>TRBJ2-6|few|-|TRBV19
TGTGCCAGTAGACTGAGAGGACAACCTCACTCTGGGGCCAACGTCCTGACTTTC
CASRLRGQPHSGANVLTF
>TRBJ2-5|few|-|TRBV12-3/TRBV12-4
TGTGCCAGCAGTGCAGCCTGGACATCGGCTGGGACCCAGTACTTC
CASSAAWTSAGTQYF
>TRBJ1-1|few|-|TRBV10-3
TGTGCCATCAGTGAAAGAGGACACACTAACACTGAAGCTTTCTTT
CAISERGHTNTEAFF
>TRBJ2-1|once|TRBD2|TRBV6-2/TRBV6-3
TGTGCCAGCAACTCCCTTGGGACTAGGAACAATGAGCAGTTCTTC
CASNSLGTRNNEQFF
>TRBJ2-7|-|TRBD1|TRBV24-1
TGTGCCACCAGTGATGGGGGACAGACAGACGAGCAGTACTTC
CATSDGGQTDEQYF
>TRBJ1-5|-|-|TRBV11-2
TGTGCCAGCAGCTTGTTACCGGATAGCAATCAGCCCCAGCATTTT
CASSLLPDSNQPQHF
>TRBJ2-3|-|-|TRBV7-6
TGTGCCAGCAGCTTAGTTACTAACACAGATACGCAGTATTTT
CASSLVTNTDTQYF
>TRBJ1-6|many|-|TRBV20-1
TGCAGTGCTAGAGATCCCCTCGCCACAGGGCTGGAATCACCCCTCCACTTT
CSARDPLATGLESPLHF
>TRBJ2-4|many|TRBD2|TRBV7-9
TGTGCCAGCAGCTTCAGTCTAGCGGAAAACATTCAGTACTTC
CASSFSLAENIQYF
>TRBJ2-1|-|TRBD1|TRBV6-1
TGTGCCAGCAGTACAGGGGACCGGAGGAATGAGCAGTTCTTC
CASSTGDRRNEQFF
>TRBJ2-1|many|TRBD2|TRBV7-2
TGTGCCAGCAGCTCCAATCCAGCGGGAGTTGAGCAGTTCTTC
CASSSNPAGVEQFF
>TRBJ2-3|few|TRBD1|TRBV18
TGTGCCAGCTCACTCGCCCCGGGACAGGGTGCAGGTACGCAGTATTTT
CASSLAPGQGAGTQYF
>TRBJ1-4|few|-|TRBV5-6
TGTGCCAGCAGCTTGGCCGGCGGTAATGAAAAACTGTTTTTT
CASSLAGGNEKLFF